The 30 T cell receptor beta chains below were found in one sample sequenced in a study of T cells in Graves' hyperthyroidism and ophthalmopathy. Amplified TCR beta CDR3 regions derived from RNA transcripts. The HTBI primer set drove a first-round RT-PCR of the TCR CDR3. Each CDR3 protein is one row after TCRdb ran MiXCR on the multiplex PCR reads. The sample holds roughly 250,000 distinct CDR3 sequences; more than 12% are singletons and the top ten take 13%. The source material was blood. The source is a woman aged 40 to 50 with Graves' hyperthyroidism that later progressed to Graves' ophthalmopathy.

The table lists this clonotype with a few counts. The V gene is TRBV5-1, the J gene TRBJ1-5; TRBD1 agrees at 9 bases. Germline CDR1 SGHRS, CDR2 YFSETQ. The CDR3 totals 18 residues. V lost 1 base, J lost 0 bases, and 8 bases stayed unmatched. The CDR3 nucleotides read TGCGCCAGCAGCTTGTCGGGACAGGGACAATATAGCAATCAGCCCCAGCATTTT. It yields the protein CASSLSGQGQYSNQPQHF.

In this sample, this clonotype turned up many times. The chain carries TRBV28 and TRBJ1-1; D might be TRBD1 (6 bases). With 5 bases removed from V and 3 bases from J, the gap between germline ends came to 16 bases. Germline V gene sequence: CDR1 MDHEN, CDR2 SYDVKM. The CDR3 loop spans 15 amino acids. CDR3 amino acids: CASSAKQGMDTEAFF. CDR3 DNA: TGTGCCAGCAGTGCGAAACAGGGAATGGACACTGAAGCTTTCTTT.

This clonotype was seen at least ten times. The chain couples TRBV27 to TRBJ2-1; D remains ambiguous. Germline V gene sequence: CDR1 MNHEY, CDR2 SMNVEV (reference sequence). CDR3 length: 13 residues. V shed 5 bases and J shed 7 bases, with 12 bases lying between them. The CDR3 DNA reads TGTGCCAGCAGTCGGCTAGATTGGAATGAGCAGTTCTTC. Its protein product is CASSRLDWNEQFF.

This clonotype has ten or more counts. The gene calls are TRBV12-3 or TRBV12-4 and TRBJ1-4; D perhaps matches TRBD1 (6 bases). The ends were cut back, 5 bases at V and 8 bases at J, with 15 bases in the middle. The CDR3 sequence is 14 residues long. The CDR3 nucleotides are TGTGCCAGCAGTCAGACCGGGACACCCGAAAAACTGTTTTTT. This translates into CASSQTGTPEKLFF.

This clonotype came up a few times. The J gene is TRBJ2-3, the V gene TRBV5-1; TRBD2 matches at 13 bases. The CDR3 loop spans 16 amino acids. Germline V gene lookup returns CDR1 SGHRS and CDR2 YFSETQ. V lost 5 bases to trimming and J lost 3 bases; unmatched junction nucleotides: 6. The CDR3 region is CASSPWTSGRTDTQYF. DNA for the CDR3: TGCGCCAGCAGTCCCTGGACTAGCGGGAGAACAGATACGCAGTATTTT.

This clonotype was counted at least ten times. The chain has TRBV10-3 and TRBJ2-3, with 11 nucleotides matching TRBD2. The CDR3 has 16 amino acids. After removal of 3 bases from V and 5 bases from J, the junction contained 7 bases not matched to a gene. The germline V gene has CDR1 ENHRY and CDR2 SYGVKD. Here the CDR3 reads CAISDPTLAGGDTQYF. CDR3 in DNA: TGTGCCATCAGTGACCCCACGCTAGCGGGAGGAGATACGCAGTATTTT.

This clonotype came up many times. V usage is TRBV30 and J usage is TRBJ1-6; D remains ambiguous. CDR1 GTSNPN and CDR2 SVGIG come from the germline V gene (reference sequence). The V end lost 3 bases, the J end lost 5 bases, and 5 bases lay between the germline ends. This CDR3 has 12 residues. The CDR3 here is CAWSLNNSPLHF. CDR3 DNA: TGTGCCTGGAGCCTCAATAATTCACCCCTCCACTTT.

Many counts were recorded for this clonotype. The rearrangement joins TRBV2 to TRBJ1-1, with TRBD1 matching over 8 bases. Germline CDR1 SNHLY, CDR2 FYNNEI. With 7 bases clipped from V and 5 bases from J, the junction kept 15 bases outside the gene matches. CDR3 length: 16 amino acids. For the CDR3, the DNA is TGTGCCAGCAAGGCGTCGGGCAGGGGGCTGGGAACTGAAGCTTTCTTT. Translation gives CASKASGRGLGTEAFF.

This chain links TRBV3-1 with TRBJ2-7; TRBD1 aligns across 9 bases. CDR1 and CDR2 (germline): LGHDT, YNNKEL (reference sequence). Trimming cost V 2 bases and J 4 bases; bases outside gene matches: 6. This CDR3 comprises 15 residues. The CDR3 reads CASSQFGTGLYEQYF. In DNA, the CDR3 is TGTGCCAGCAGCCAATTCGGGACAGGGTTATACGAGCAGTACTTC.

At least ten counts were recorded for this clonotype. The V call is TRBV27, the J call TRBJ2-5; 8 nucleotides line up with TRBD1. J gave up 5 bases and V 0 bases, and 8 bases lay outside the gene matches. The CDR3 has 16 residues. Germline-derived CDR1 and CDR2 are MNHEY and SMNVEV (reference sequence). The CDR3: CASSLSSTGAGETQYF. The CDR3 DNA sequence: TGTGCCAGCAGTTTATCGTCGACAGGGGCCGGGGAGACCCAGTACTTC.

In this sample, this clonotype turned up a few times. This chain connects TRBV10-3 to TRBJ2-1; D ambiguous. There are 12 residues in the CDR3. Per the germline V gene, CDR1 is ENHRY and CDR2 is SYGVKD. V lost 3 bases and J lost 5, with 5 bases in between. The CDR3 DNA reads as TGTGCCATCAGTGAAGTAAACAATGAGCAGTTCTTC. Its protein product is CAISEVNNEQFF.

This clonotype was picked up many times. The V call is TRBV7-3, the J call TRBJ2-5; 11 nucleotides line up with TRBD1. The CDR3 loop spans 16 amino acids. Germline V gene sequence: CDR1 SGHTA, CDR2 FQGTGA. V lost 5 bases to trimming and J lost 1 base; unmatched junction nucleotides: 6. CDR3 DNA: TGTGCCAGCAGCCCTACCGGGACAGGGGGCCAAGAGACCCAGTACTTC. Residues: CASSPTGTGGQETQYF.

This clonotype was observed many times. The chain combines TRBV12-3 or TRBV12-4 with TRBJ1-1, with D maybe TRBD1 (5 bases). CDR3 length: 16 residues. V lost 7 bases and J 4 bases, leaving 22 bases between the germline ends. CDR3 amino acids: CASIPLPGGRVTEAFF. CDR3 DNA: TGTGCCAGCATTCCACTCCCGGGGGGAAGGGTCACTGAAGCTTTCTTT.

This clonotype was found a few times. V is TRBV12-5 and J is TRBJ2-3; TRBD2 matches at 13 bases. The CDR3 has 15 residues. The J segment lost 3 bases and the V segment lost 8 bases, leaving 5 bases of the junction unmatched. Looked up from germline, CDR1 is LGHNT and CDR2 is FRNRAP. CDR3 sequence (DNA): TGTGCTAGTTCGACTAGCGGGAGGTTAACAGATACGCAGTATTTT. This encodes CASSTSGRLTDTQYF. Using reference TRBV12-5 and TRBJ2-3 for the parts outside the CDR3, the full variable domain is DARVTQTPRHKVTEMGQEVTMRCQPILGHNTVFWYRQTMMQGLELLAYFRNRAPLDDSGMPKDRFSAEMPDATLATLKIQPSEPRDSAVYFCASSTSGRLTDTQYFGPGTRLTVL.

This clonotype has a count of ten or more. The rearrangement links TRBV11-2 to TRBJ2-1, with 8 nucleotides matching TRBD2. Germline V CDR1 and CDR2: SGHAT, FQNNGV. The CDR3 is 16 residues long. V lost 5 bases, J lost 0 bases, and 6 bases stayed unmatched. CDR3 DNA: TGTGCCAGCAGCAAGAGCGGGGGAAGCTCCTACAATGAGCAGTTCTTC. It specifies CASSKSGGSSYNEQFF.

This clonotype was counted ten times or more. The V and J genes are TRBV7-8 and TRBJ2-7; no reliable D call. V lost 5 bases to trimming and J lost 3 bases, with 5 bases between them. This CDR3 is built from 11 residues. Germline V gene sequence: CDR1 SGHVS, CDR2 FQNEAQ. This chain's CDR3 is CASSAFYEQYF. As DNA, the CDR3 is TGTGCCAGCAGCGCTTTCTACGAGCAGTACTTC.

The table lists this clonotype with many counts. V gene TRBV10-3 combines with J gene TRBJ1-3; 7 nucleotides agree with TRBD1. Trimming removed 4 bases from V and 0 bases from J; junction bases left unmatched: 0. The CDR3 consists of 14 residues. Germline V gene data show CDR1 as ENHRY and CDR2 as SYGVKD. Written as DNA, the CDR3 is TGTGCCATCAGTGGGGACAGCTCTGGAAACACCATATATTTT. It is translated as CAISGDSSGNTIYF.

This clonotype has more than one count but fewer than ten. This sequence joins TRBV7-2 and TRBJ2-6, with 8 bases lining up with TRBD1. The CDR3 has 16 residues. CDR1 SGHTA and CDR2 FQGNSA come from the germline V gene. J gave up 4 bases and V 5 bases, and 7 bases lay outside the gene matches. CDR3 in amino acids: CASSPATGVGANVLTF. For the CDR3, the DNA is TGTGCCAGCAGCCCAGCGACAGGGGTCGGGGCCAACGTCCTGACTTTC. Looking up the rest from reference TRBV7-2 and TRBJ2-6 gives the full variable domain: GAGVSQSPSNKVTEKGKDVELRCDPISGHTALYWYRQSLGQGLEFLIYFQGNSAPDKSGLPSDRFSAERTGGSVSTLTIQRTQQEDSAVYLCASSPATGVGANVLTFGAGSRLTVL.

This clonotype was recorded many times. The chain joins TRBV28 to TRBJ2-1, with a weak D call TRBD2 (6 bases). The CDR3 consists of 16 residues. Trimming removed 6 bases from V and 0 bases from J, with 15 bases in between. The germline gives CDR1 MDHEN, CDR2 SYDVKM. The CDR3 coding sequence is TGTGCCAGCAGCCGACCTCTAGCGCTCTCCTACAATGAGCAGTTCTTC. Residues: CASSRPLALSYNEQFF.

This clonotype was found a few times. The chain couples TRBV19 to TRBJ1-5; 8 nucleotides agree with TRBD1. The CDR3 spans 14 residues. Per the germline V gene, CDR1 is LNHDA and CDR2 is SQIVND (reference sequence). J was trimmed by 1 base and V by 5 bases; bases with no gene match: 1. The CDR3 spells CASSPGGSNQPQHF. The DNA of the CDR3 is TGTGCCAGTAGTCCAGGGGGCAGCAATCAGCCCCAGCATTTT.

This clonotype has a count of ten or more. The chain has TRBV28 and TRBJ2-1, with 9 bases fitting TRBD2. Germline-derived CDR1 and CDR2 are MDHEN and SYDVKM. This CDR3 has 18 amino acids. Trimming at V came to 2 bases and at J to 7 bases, leaving 15 bases not matched to a gene. CDR3 bases: TGTGCCAGCAGTTTAGGTCCTAAAGGTAGCGGGAGTTGGAATGAGCAGTTCTTC. It codes for CASSLGPKGSGSWNEQFF.

This clonotype was counted at least ten times. This chain uses TRBV20-1 with TRBJ2-7; no reliable D call. The CDR3 contains 10 residues. Between the trimmed V and J ends, which lost 6 bases and 5 bases, there was a span of 8 bases. CDR1 is DFQATT and CDR2 is SNEGSKA in the germline V gene (reference sequence). In nucleotides, the CDR3 is TGCAGTGCCACTGTACACGAGCAGTACTTC. Translated, it gives CSATVHEQYF.

This clonotype was seen many times. V and J are TRBV5-8 and TRBJ2-2; D is undetermined. The germline V gene has CDR1 SGHTS and CDR2 YDEGEE. There are 15 residues in the CDR3. Trimming cost V 7 bases and J 1 base, with 14 bases left between them. CDR3 sequence reads: CASEFSVMNTGELFF. The DNA of the CDR3 is TGTGCCAGCGAATTTTCAGTAATGAACACCGGGGAGCTGTTTTTT.

The chain has TRBV6-1 and TRBJ2-3; perhaps TRBD2 as D (5 bases). V lost 10 bases to trimming and J lost 2 bases, with 7 bases between them. The CDR3 consists of 11 residues. From germline, CDR1 is MNHNS and CDR2 SASEGT. The CDR3 is CAIRDTDTQYF. In DNA form, the CDR3 reads TGTGCCATCCGGGACACAGATACGCAGTATTTT.

This clonotype was observed at least ten times. The chain employs TRBV13 and TRBJ2-3; 9 nucleotides align to TRBD2. The CDR3 sequence is 15 residues long. Germline V gene data show CDR1 as PRHDT and CDR2 as FYEKMQ (reference sequence). Germline trimming cut 2 bases from V and 3 bases from J; bases unmatched to any gene: 3. Here the CDR3 reads CASSLPGLATDTQYF. The CDR3 DNA reads TGTGCCAGCAGCTTACCGGGACTAGCTACAGATACGCAGTATTTT.

As for this clonotype: A much larger clone lies one base from this, so it may be a read error. The chain couples TRBV6-5 to TRBJ1-1, with TRBD1 matching 10 bases. The CDR3 runs to 14 residues. Germline V gene sequence: CDR1 MNHEY, CDR2 SVGAGI. V trimming: 7 bases; J trimming: 4 bases; junction bases outside the gene matches: 6. The chain's CDR3 is CASITRTGGTEAFF. CDR3 nucleotide sequence: TGTGCCAGCATTACCAGGACAGGGGGCACTGAAGCTTTCTTT.

This clonotype was seen a few times. This may be a read error, as it is one base from a much larger clone. The J gene is TRBJ1-3, the V gene TRBV2; no clear D gene. Per the germline V gene, CDR1 is SNHLY and CDR2 is FYNNEI. The CDR3 extends over 13 amino acids. The DNA for the CDR3 is TGTGCCAGCAGCCCTCTTTTACCAGACACCATATGTTTT. It yields the protein CASSPLLPDTICF. Full variable domain (rest looked up from reference TRBV2 and TRBJ1-3): EPEVTQTPSHQVTQMGQEVILRCVPISNHLYFYWYRQILGQKVEFLVSFYNNEISEKSEIFDDQFSVERPDGSNFTLKIRSTKLEDSAMYFCASSPLLPDTICFGEGSWLTVV.

To note about this clonotype: It may be a read error: a sequence one base away is much more abundant. The V call is TRBV2, the J call TRBJ1-2; D ambiguous. The CDR3 consists of 14 residues. Germline V gene data show CDR1 as SNHLY and CDR2 as FYNNEI. The CDR3 loop is CANSEQGAMYGYTF. The CDR3 nucleotides are TGTGCCAACAGTGAACAAGGTGCTATGTATGGCTACACCTTC.

This clonotype showed up many times. The chain is built from TRBV11-2 and TRBJ2-5; no clear D. Trimming left V 4 bases short and J 3 bases short, with 12 bases between. Per the germline V gene, CDR1 is SGHAT and CDR2 is FQNNGV. The CDR3 is made up of 14 amino acids. DNA of the CDR3: TGTGCCAGCAGCTGGCCCCCAGAGGAAGAGACCCAGTACTTC. It yields the protein CASSWPPEEETQYF.

As for this clonotype: At one end, the junction sequence differs from germline, possibly due to a read error. This chain uses TRBV20-1 with TRBJ1-4, with 7 bases fitting TRBD1. The CDR3 covers 14 residues. Germline CDR1 reads DFQATT; CDR2 reads SNEGSKA (reference sequence). CDR3 sequence (DNA): TGCAGTGCTGGGACAGTTGCAACTAGTGAAAAACTGTTTTTT. It encodes CSAGTVATSEKLFF.